This paragraph covers one T cell receptor (beta chain) sequence. Here immunoSEQ multiplex PCR was the method, and the copy in TCRdb shows in-frame clones only, minus some. The sample lists over 200,000 clones, 75% to 90% occurring once. Individuals drawn from about two dozen US areas were about 18 to 100 years old. Researchers sorted participants into cohorts using their self-reported clinical history. The sample is drawn from a study of blood T cell repertoires in COVID-19. Study information: Specimens from acute and convalescent COVID-19 originated in the United States, Italy and Spain. PBMCs, B-cell-depleted T cells, or T cells provided the cDNA or gDNA that made up the material.

This TCR came from a woman aged 30 to 39 who had been exposed to COVID-19. What was sequenced was PBMCs or T cells enriched from blood (not recorded which).

The CDR3 is CASSRSGDEKLFF. The DNA of the CDR3 is TGTGCCAGCAGCCGGTCGGGAGATGAAAAACTGTTTTTT. The chain combines TRBV11-2 with TRBJ1-4; D is uncertain. Per germline, CDR1 SGHAT and CDR2 FQNNGV. The V end lost 5 bases, the J end lost 6 bases, and 10 bases lay between the germline ends. The CDR3 has 13 residues.